These 25 T cell receptor beta chains share one sample of origin, sequenced in a study of blood T cell repertoires in COVID-19 (dated by TCRdb to the early 2020s). The method was the immunoSEQ multiplex PCR assay. TCRdb carries this immuneACCESS record with in-frame sequences only. Its versions omit some clonotypes, under half of them owing to an unresolved V gene in the studies checked, with the rest unexplained. This sample comprises about 490,000 clones, 70% to 90% of them detected only once. Roughly 3.1% of the sample is held by the ten biggest clonotypes. Sequencing was performed on peripheral blood. All receptors come from a human donor in a cohort sampled during active COVID-19.

The chain uses TRBV5-1 and TRBJ2-2; TRBD2 is a possible D gene (5 bases). V gave up 2 bases and J gave up 1 base, with 12 bases separating them. Germline V CDR1 and CDR2: SGHRS, YFSETQ. The CDR3 length is 16 residues. CDR3 nucleotide sequence: TGCGCCAGCAGCTTCGAGGGAGTAGGGAACACCGGGGAGCTGTTTTTT. It specifies CASSFEGVGNTGELFF.

The V gene is TRBV7-8, the J gene TRBJ1-5; 9 bases are a match to TRBD1. The V gene's germline CDR1 is SGHVS and CDR2 FQNEAQ. The length of the CDR3 is 16 residues. Losses at the gene ends were 5 bases for V and 0 bases for J; bases not matched to a gene: 5. DNA of the CDR3: TGTGCCAGCAGCCCTCAACAGGGGGCTAGCAATCAGCCCCAGCATTTT. It is translated as CASSPQQGASNQPQHF. Complete variable domain (other parts from reference TRBV7-8 and TRBJ1-5): GAGVSQSPRYKVAKRGQDVALRCDPISGHVSLFWYQQALGQGPEFLTYFQNEAQLDKSGLPSDRFFAERPEGSVSTLKIQRTQQEDSAVYLCASSPQQGASNQPQHFGDGTRLSIL.

The CDR3 nucleotides are TGTGCCAGCAGCGTAGCGGGAGGGGGGTACACCTACAATGAGCAGTTCTTC. Translated, it gives CASSVAGGGYTYNEQFF. This chain connects TRBV9 to TRBJ2-1; 8 bases fit TRBD2. The CDR3 has 17 residues. The germline gives CDR1 SGDLS, CDR2 YYNGEE. The V and J ends lost 0 bases and 2 bases, in that order; junction bases with no gene match: 7.

This chain's CDR3 is CASRVIADYQETQYF. Here the CDR3 DNA reads TGTGCCAGCAGGGTAATAGCGGACTACCAAGAGACCCAGTACTTC. The chain employs TRBV27 and TRBJ2-5, with D perhaps matching TRBD2 (6 bases). The CDR3 is made up of 15 amino acids. Trimming shortened V by 6 bases and J by 0 bases, and 14 bases separated the two germline ends. Germline loops: CDR1 MNHEY, CDR2 SMNVEV (reference sequence).

V is TRBV6-5 and J is TRBJ2-7; 8 positions agree with TRBD1. Per germline, CDR1 MNHEY and CDR2 SVGAGI. The CDR3 has 15 amino acids. The V and J ends lost 6 bases and 0 bases, in that order; junction bases with no gene match: 7. DNA for the CDR3: TGTGCCAGCAGGAGGACAGGGCTGAACTCCTACGAGCAGTACTTC. It encodes CASRRTGLNSYEQYF.

This clone came up once. This chain links TRBV28 with TRBJ1-1, with D perhaps TRBD1 (6 bases). CDR3 length: 15 amino acids. From germline, CDR1 is MDHEN and CDR2 SYDVKM. V shed 7 bases and J shed 1 base, with 16 bases lying between them. The chain's CDR3 is CASKLLPQGNTEAFF. For the CDR3, the DNA is TGTGCCAGCAAACTACTCCCACAGGGGAACACTGAAGCTTTCTTT.

This chain joins TRBV7-3 and TRBJ2-5; 11 bases fit TRBD2. This CDR3 is built from 17 residues. Germline CDR1 reads SGHTA; CDR2 reads FQGTGA. The ends lost 5 bases at V and 5 bases at J; junction bases unmatched: 13. The CDR3 region has the DNA TGTGCCAGCAGCCCGGAGTGGATAGCGGGAGGGAGTGAGACCCAGTACTTC. Its protein product is CASSPEWIAGGSETQYF.

This chain links TRBV3-1 (or the pseudogene TRBV3-2) with TRBJ1-4; 7 bases agree with TRBD1. V lost 5 bases and J lost 4; bases outside the gene matches: 7. The germline V gene encodes CDR1 LGHDT and CDR2 YNNKEL (reference sequence). CDR3 size: 15 residues. CDR3 DNA: TGTGCCAGCAGCAGGCACGGGACAGTTAATGAAAAACTGTTTTTT. It translates to CASSRHGTVNEKLFF.

This chain links TRBV7-2 with TRBJ1-5; D not resolved. V was cut by 3 bases and J by 1 base, with 4 bases left in between. Per germline, CDR1 SGHTA and CDR2 FQGNSA. This CDR3 contains 13 residues. The CDR3: CASSLRSNQPQHF. The CDR3 nucleotides are TGTGCCAGCAGCTTGAGGAGCAATCAGCCCCAGCATTTT.

The chain is built from TRBV29-1 and TRBJ2-7; D perhaps matches TRBD2 (5 bases). Germline loops: CDR1 SQVTM, CDR2 ANQGSEA. The CDR3 runs 12 residues. V lost 4 bases and J 6 bases, leaving 13 bases between the germline ends. The CDR3 DNA sequence: TGCAGCGTTGGCCGGCGGGTAGGCGAGCAGTACTTC. This gives the protein CSVGRRVGEQYF.

In this sample, this clone turned up a few times. V usage is TRBV30 and J usage is TRBJ1-3; 9 bases agree with TRBD1. From germline, CDR1 is GTSNPN and CDR2 SVGIG (reference sequence). V dropped 0 bases and J dropped 4; count of bases not matched to a gene: 10. The CDR3 contains 17 residues. The chain's CDR3 is CAWSVKWTGAIGNTIYF. The CDR3 nucleotides read TGTGCCTGGAGTGTAAAATGGACAGGGGCGATCGGAAACACCATATATTTT.

The rearrangement joins TRBV30 to TRBJ2-5; tentative D call: TRBD2 (5 bases). Trimming stripped 0 bases from V and 5 bases from J, with 13 bases between. The CDR3 is 14 amino acids. Germline assignment: CDR1 GTSNPN and CDR2 SVGIG (reference sequence). CDR3 DNA: TGTGCCTGGAGTGTAGGGCTAGCACAGGAGACCCAGTACTTC. Translating it yields CAWSVGLAQETQYF.

The V gene is TRBV3-1 (or the pseudogene TRBV3-2), the J gene TRBJ2-3, with D hard to call. This CDR3 comprises 15 residues. Per the germline V gene, CDR1 is LGHDT and CDR2 is YNNKEL (reference sequence). V lost 0 bases and J 4 bases, leaving 11 bases between the germline ends. CDR3 sequence (DNA): TGTGCCAGCAGCCAAGATCTGGGCTTCCCAGATACGCAGTATTTT. It translates to CASSQDLGFPDTQYF.

This chain joins TRBV19 and TRBJ1-3; 10 bases fit TRBD1. The CDR3 covers 16 residues. Trimming at V came to 5 bases and at J to 0 bases, leaving 4 bases not matched to a gene. CDR1 is LNHDA, CDR2 SQIVND, per germline (reference sequence). The CDR3 nucleotides read TGTGCCAGTAGTTCCCGGGACAGGGGCTCTGGAAACACCATATATTTT. Its protein is CASSSRDRGSGNTIYF.

A remark on this clone: Other DNA variants within this sample encode the same CDR3. This chain joins TRBV7-3 and TRBJ2-3; D not resolved. CDR1 SGHTA and CDR2 FQGTGA come from the germline V gene. Trimming pared 4 bases from V and 0 bases from J, leaving 8 bases between. The length of the CDR3 is 14 residues. CDR3 loop: CASSSGVSTDTQYF. The CDR3 nucleotides are TGTGCCAGCAGCTCAGGTGTGAGCACAGATACGCAGTATTTT.

The V and J genes are TRBV4-1 and TRBJ2-7, with 7 nucleotides matching TRBD1. J gave up 7 bases and V 0 bases, and 9 bases lay outside the gene matches. The CDR3 is made up of 15 amino acids. Germline values: CDR1 MGHRA, CDR2 YSYEKL. The CDR3 here is CASSQDWDSNGEQYF. CDR3 DNA sequence: TGCGCCAGCAGCCAAGACTGGGACAGTAACGGAGAGCAGTACTTC.

This clone came up once. The chain links TRBV7-2 to TRBJ2-5; D may be TRBD2 (5 bases). Germline CDR1 and CDR2: SGHTA and FQGNSA. Trimming pared 5 bases from V and 2 bases from J, leaving 12 bases between. The CDR3 has 14 residues. The CDR3 DNA reads TGTGCCAGCAGCGTTGATGGGAGACAAGAGACCCAGTACTTC. Translating it yields CASSVDGRQETQYF.

This clone was picked up a small number of times. The gene calls are TRBV27 and TRBJ1-6; possible D gene TRBD1, 5 bases. CDR1 and CDR2 (germline): MNHEY, SMNVEV (reference sequence). Trimming took off 8 bases at V and 7 bases at J, with 18 bases between the two ends. The CDR3 extends over 15 amino acids. CDR3 sequence: CASGGGRWPNSPLHF. The CDR3 nucleotides read TGTGCCAGCGGGGGGGGACGCTGGCCGAATTCACCCCTCCACTTT.

The V gene is TRBV5-1, the J gene TRBJ1-1, with 7 bases that match TRBD1. The CDR3 sequence is 16 residues long. The germline CDR1 and CDR2 sequences are SGHRS and YFSETQ. J gave up 4 bases and V 0 bases, and 9 bases lay outside the gene matches. CDR3 in DNA: TGCGCCAGCAGCTTGGTACGAGACAGGGTGGGCACTGAAGCTTTCTTT. It is translated as CASSLVRDRVGTEAFF.

This clone is a singleton in its sample. This chain uses TRBV12-3 or TRBV12-4 with TRBJ1-5, with D perhaps matching TRBD1 (5 bases). The CDR3 sequence is 12 residues long. The germline V and J ends were trimmed by 6 bases and 7 bases, with 10 bases remaining between them. CDR3 nucleotide sequence: TGTGCCAGCAGCGGGGGAGGACAGCCCCAGCATTTT. Translated: CASSGGGQPQHF.

DNA for the CDR3: TGTGCCAGCAGTCTCTCTCAGGATAACTATGGCTACACCTTC. Translation gives CASSLSQDNYGYTF. The rearrangement links TRBV28 to TRBJ1-2; no firm D call. V dropped 5 bases and J dropped 1 base, with 11 bases sitting between them. This CDR3 is 14 amino acids long. Per the germline V gene, CDR1 is MDHEN and CDR2 is SYDVKM.

This clone was picked up one time. This chain uses TRBV19 with TRBJ2-3; 11 bases are shared with TRBD2. The CDR3 contains 14 residues. Trimming removed 7 bases from V and 4 bases from J; junction bases left unmatched: 4. Germline V lookup: CDR1 LNHDA, CDR2 SQIVND (reference sequence). The CDR3 DNA reads TGTGCCAGTACCACTAGCGGGAGCGCAGATACGCAGTATTTT. It codes for CASTTSGSADTQYF.

The rearrangement uses TRBV12-5 and TRBJ2-1, with a possible D match to TRBD2 (5 bases). Germline CDR1 and CDR2: LGHNT and FRNRAP. This CDR3 has 13 amino acids. Trimming left V 0 bases short and J 10 bases short, with 10 bases between. The CDR3 is CASGLVEGKEQFF. The CDR3 DNA follows: TGTGCTAGTGGTTTGGTAGAGGGAAAGGAGCAGTTCTTC.

J is TRBJ1-3 and V is TRBV12-3 or TRBV12-4; D is ambiguous. This CDR3 spans 13 amino acids. Trimming shortened V by 6 bases and J by 0 bases, and 6 bases separated the two germline ends. CDR3 nucleotide sequence: TGTGCCAGCAGACAGAGCTCTGGAAACACCATATATTTT. Translation: CASRQSSGNTIYF.

This chain joins TRBV7-3 and TRBJ2-1, with 10 bases fitting TRBD2. The V segment lost 5 bases and the J segment 10 bases; nucleotides outside the gene matches: 11. Germline V lookup: CDR1 SGHTA, CDR2 FQGTGA. This CDR3 is 15 amino acids long. Here the CDR3 DNA reads TGTGCCAGCAGCCTTGGACTAGCGGACGTTAACGAGCAGTTCTTC. Protein sequence: CASSLGLADVNEQFF.